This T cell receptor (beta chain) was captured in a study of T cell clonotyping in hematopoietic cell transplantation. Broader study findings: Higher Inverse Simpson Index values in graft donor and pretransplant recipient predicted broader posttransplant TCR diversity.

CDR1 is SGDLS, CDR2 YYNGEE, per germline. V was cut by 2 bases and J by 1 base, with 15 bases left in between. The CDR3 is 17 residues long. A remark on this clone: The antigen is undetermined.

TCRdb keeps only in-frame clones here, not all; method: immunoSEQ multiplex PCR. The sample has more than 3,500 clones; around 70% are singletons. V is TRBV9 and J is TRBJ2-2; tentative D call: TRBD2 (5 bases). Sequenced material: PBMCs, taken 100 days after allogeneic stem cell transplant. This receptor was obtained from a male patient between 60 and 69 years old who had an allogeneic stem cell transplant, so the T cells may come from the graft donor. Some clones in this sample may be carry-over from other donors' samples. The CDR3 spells CASSVPSGEVNTGELFF. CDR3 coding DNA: TGTGCCAGCAGCGTTCCAAGCGGAGAAGTGAACACCGGGGAGCTGTTTTTT.